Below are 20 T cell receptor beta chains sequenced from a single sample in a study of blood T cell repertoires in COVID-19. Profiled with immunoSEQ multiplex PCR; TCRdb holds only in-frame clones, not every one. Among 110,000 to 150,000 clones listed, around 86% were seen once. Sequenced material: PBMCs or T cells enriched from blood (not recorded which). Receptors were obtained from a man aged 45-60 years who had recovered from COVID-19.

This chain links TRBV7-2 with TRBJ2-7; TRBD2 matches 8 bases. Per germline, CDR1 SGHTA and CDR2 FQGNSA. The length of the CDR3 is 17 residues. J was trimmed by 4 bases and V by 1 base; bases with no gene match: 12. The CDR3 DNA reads TGTGCCAGCAGCTTAGTCCCCCCACTAGCGGAGGTTTACGAGCAGTACTTC. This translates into CASSLVPPLAEVYEQYF.

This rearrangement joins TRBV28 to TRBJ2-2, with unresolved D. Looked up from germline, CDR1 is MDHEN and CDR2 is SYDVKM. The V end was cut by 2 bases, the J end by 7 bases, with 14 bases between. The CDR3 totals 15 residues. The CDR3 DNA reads TGTGCCAGCAGTTTACCAGATTTTGGTCACGGGGAGCTGTTTTTT. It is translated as CASSLPDFGHGELFF.

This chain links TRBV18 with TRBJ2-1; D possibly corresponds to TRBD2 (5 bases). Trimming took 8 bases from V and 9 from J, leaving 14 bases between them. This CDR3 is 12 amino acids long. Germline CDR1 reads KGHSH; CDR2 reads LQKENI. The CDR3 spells CASVRIGGEQFF. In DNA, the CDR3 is TGTGCCAGCGTAAGGATTGGAGGTGAGCAGTTCTTC.

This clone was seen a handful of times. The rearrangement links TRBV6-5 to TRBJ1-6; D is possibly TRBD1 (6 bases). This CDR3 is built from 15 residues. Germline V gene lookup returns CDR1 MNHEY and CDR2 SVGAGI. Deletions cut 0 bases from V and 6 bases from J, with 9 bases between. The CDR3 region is CASSYSTQGNSPLHF. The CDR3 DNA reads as TGTGCCAGCAGTTACTCGACACAGGGTAATTCACCCCTCCACTTT.

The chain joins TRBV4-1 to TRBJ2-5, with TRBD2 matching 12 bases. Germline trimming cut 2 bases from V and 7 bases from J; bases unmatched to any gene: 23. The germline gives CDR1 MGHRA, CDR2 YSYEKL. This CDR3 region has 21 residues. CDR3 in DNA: TGCGCCAGCAGCCAAAGGACGTGGACAGGGGGACTAGCGGGTTTTGATGCGACCCAGTACTTC. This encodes CASSQRTWTGGLAGFDATQYF.

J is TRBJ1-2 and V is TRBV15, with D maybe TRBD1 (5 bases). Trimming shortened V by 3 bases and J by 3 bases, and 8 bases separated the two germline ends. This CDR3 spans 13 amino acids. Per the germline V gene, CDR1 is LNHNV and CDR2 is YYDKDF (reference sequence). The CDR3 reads CATSSGGDYGYTF. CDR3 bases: TGTGCCACCAGCAGTGGGGGGGACTATGGCTACACCTTC.

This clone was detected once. CDR3 protein: CSASWGDAEAFF. Written as DNA, the CDR3 is TGCAGTGCTAGTTGGGGGGACGCTGAAGCTTTCTTT. The chain uses TRBV20-1 and TRBJ1-1; D may be TRBD1 (5 bases). In germline, CDR1 is DFQATT, CDR2 SNEGSKA (reference sequence). The CDR3 runs to 12 residues. V lost 3 bases and J 6 bases, leaving 11 bases between the germline ends.

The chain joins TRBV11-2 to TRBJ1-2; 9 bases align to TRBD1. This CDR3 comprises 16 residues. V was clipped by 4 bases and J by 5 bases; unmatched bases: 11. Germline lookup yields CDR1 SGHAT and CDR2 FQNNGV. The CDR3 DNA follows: TGTGCCAGCAGCTCTTTACAGGGGGCCCGTCGGTATGGCTACACCTTC. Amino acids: CASSSLQGARRYGYTF.

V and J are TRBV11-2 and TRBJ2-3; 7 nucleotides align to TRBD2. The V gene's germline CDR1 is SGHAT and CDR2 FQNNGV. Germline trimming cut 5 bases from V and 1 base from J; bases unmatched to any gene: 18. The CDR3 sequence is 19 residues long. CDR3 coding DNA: TGTGCCAGCAGCACCTGGGAGGTGAGGGCGGGAGAAGGCACAGATACGCAGTATTTT. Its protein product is CASSTWEVRAGEGTDTQYF. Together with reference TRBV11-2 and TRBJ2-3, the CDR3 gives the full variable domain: EAGVAQSPRYKIIEKRQSVAFWCNPISGHATLYWYQQILGQGPKLLIQFQNNGVVDDSQLPKDRFSAERLKGVDSTLKIQPAKLEDSAVYLCASSTWEVRAGEGTDTQYFGPGTRLTVL.

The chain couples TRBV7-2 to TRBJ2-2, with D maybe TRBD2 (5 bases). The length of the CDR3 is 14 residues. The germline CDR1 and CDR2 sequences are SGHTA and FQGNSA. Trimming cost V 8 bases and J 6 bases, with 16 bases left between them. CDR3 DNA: TGTGCCAGCGTCCGAGGAAGCGGTGCCGGGGAGCTGTTTTTT. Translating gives CASVRGSGAGELFF.

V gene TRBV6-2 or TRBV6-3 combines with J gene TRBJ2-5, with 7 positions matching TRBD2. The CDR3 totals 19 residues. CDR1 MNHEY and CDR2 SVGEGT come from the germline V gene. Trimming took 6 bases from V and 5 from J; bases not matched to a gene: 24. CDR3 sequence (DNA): TGTGCCAGCAGCCCCTCCCACGGCGGGAGTCTGTTCAGATACGAGACCCAGTACTTC. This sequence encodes CASSPSHGGSLFRYETQYF.

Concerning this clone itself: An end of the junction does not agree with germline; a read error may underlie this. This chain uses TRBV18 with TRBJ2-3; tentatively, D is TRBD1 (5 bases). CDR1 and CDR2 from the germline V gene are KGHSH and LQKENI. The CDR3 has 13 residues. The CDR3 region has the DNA TGTGCCAGCTCACCCTCGGCCACAGGTACGCAGTATTTT. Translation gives CASSPSATGTQYF. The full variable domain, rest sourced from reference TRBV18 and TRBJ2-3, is NAGVMQNPRHLVRRRGQEARLRCSPMKGHSHVYWYRQLPEEGLKFMVYLQKENIIDESGMPKERFSAEFPKEGPSILRIQQVVRGDSAAYFCASSPSATGTQYFGPGTRLTVL.

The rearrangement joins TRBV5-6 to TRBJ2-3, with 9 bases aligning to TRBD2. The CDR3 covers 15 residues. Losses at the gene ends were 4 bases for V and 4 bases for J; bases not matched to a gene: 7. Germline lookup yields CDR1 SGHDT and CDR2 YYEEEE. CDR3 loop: CASSGPGLAPDTQYF. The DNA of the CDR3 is TGTGCCAGCAGCGGCCCGGGACTAGCCCCAGATACGCAGTATTTT.

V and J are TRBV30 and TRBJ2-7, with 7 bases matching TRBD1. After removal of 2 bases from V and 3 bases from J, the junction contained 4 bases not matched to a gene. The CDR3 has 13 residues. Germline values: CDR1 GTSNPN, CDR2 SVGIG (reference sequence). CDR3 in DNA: TGTGCCTGGAGTCGGGACAGCTTCTACGAGCAGTACGTC. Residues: CAWSRDSFYEQYV.

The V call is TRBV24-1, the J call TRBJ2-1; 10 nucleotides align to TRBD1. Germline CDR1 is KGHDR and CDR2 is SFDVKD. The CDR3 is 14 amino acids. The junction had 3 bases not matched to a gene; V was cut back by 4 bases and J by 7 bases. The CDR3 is CATSEPGQGNEQFF. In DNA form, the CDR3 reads TGTGCCACCAGTGAACCGGGACAGGGGAATGAGCAGTTCTTC.

The CDR3 protein is CSAPTGGRGYTF. The CDR3 coding sequence is TGCAGCGCCCCAACAGGGGGCCGTGGCTACACCTTC. The V call is TRBV29-1, the J call TRBJ1-2; 9 bases agree with TRBD1. Per the germline V gene, CDR1 is SQVTM and CDR2 is ANQGSEA. This CDR3 has 12 residues. The J segment lost 7 bases and the V segment lost 7 bases, leaving 7 bases of the junction unmatched.

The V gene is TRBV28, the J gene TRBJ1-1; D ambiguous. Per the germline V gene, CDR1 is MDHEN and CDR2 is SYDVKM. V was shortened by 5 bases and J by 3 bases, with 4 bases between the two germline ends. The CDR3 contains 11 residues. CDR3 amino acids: CASSLYTEAFF. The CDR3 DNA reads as TGTGCCAGCAGTCTTTACACTGAAGCTTTCTTT.

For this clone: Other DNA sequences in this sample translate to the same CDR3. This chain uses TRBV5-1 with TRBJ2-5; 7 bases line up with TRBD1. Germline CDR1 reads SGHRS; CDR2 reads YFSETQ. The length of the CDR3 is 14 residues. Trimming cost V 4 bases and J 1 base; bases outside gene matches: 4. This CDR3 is CASSPGTAQETQYF. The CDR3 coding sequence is TGCGCCAGCAGCCCGGGGACAGCCCAAGAGACCCAGTACTTC.

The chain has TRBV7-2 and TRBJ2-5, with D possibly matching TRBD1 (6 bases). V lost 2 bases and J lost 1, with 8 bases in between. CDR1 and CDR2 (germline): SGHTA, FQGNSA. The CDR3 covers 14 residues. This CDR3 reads CASSLRGSQETQYF. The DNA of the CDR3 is TGTGCCAGCAGCTTAAGGGGGTCCCAAGAGACCCAGTACTTC. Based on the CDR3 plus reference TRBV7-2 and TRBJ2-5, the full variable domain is GAGVSQSPSNKVTEKGKDVELRCDPISGHTALYWYRQSLGQGLEFLIYFQGNSAPDKSGLPSDRFSAERTGGSVSTLTIQRTQQEDSAVYLCASSLRGSQETQYFGPGTRLLVL.

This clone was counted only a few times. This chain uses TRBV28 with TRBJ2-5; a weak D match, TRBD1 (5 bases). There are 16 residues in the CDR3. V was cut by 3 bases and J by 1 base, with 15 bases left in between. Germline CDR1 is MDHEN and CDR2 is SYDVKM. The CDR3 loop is CASSLAQTEIQETQYF. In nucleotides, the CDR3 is TGTGCCAGCAGTTTGGCTCAGACAGAAATCCAAGAGACCCAGTACTTC.